The clone carrying this T cell receptor beta chain was seen more than once but under ten times. These data originate in a study of control samples from healthy donors and cancer patients. TCRdb's copy holds only in-frame clones and misses some; the assay was immunoSEQ multiplex PCR. The sample has about 120,000 clones, roughly nine tenths seen once. Per germline, CDR1 MDHEN and CDR2 SYDVKM. The CDR3 length is 16 residues. V lost 1 base to trimming and J lost 2 bases; unmatched junction nucleotides: 5. Sequencing used PBMCs. The TCR sequence derives from a woman aged 50 to 60 with colorectal cancer. The V gene is TRBV28, the J gene TRBJ2-1, with 7 bases that match TRBD2. As DNA, the CDR3 is TGTGCCAGCAGTTTATTTGCTAGCGGAACCTACAATGAGCAGTTCTTC. Its translation: CASSLFASGTYNEQFF.